Described below is a single T cell receptor (beta chain) sequence and its context. Its antigen is undetermined. This entry belongs to a study of beta chain features in type 1 diabetes. Whole-study context: Age, gender, cell numbers and subset yield matched between patients and controls.

The CDR3 runs 13 residues. Trimming took 5 bases from V and 4 from J, leaving 10 bases between them. Germline CDR1 and CDR2: PRHDT and FYEKMQ (reference sequence). Sequenced material consisted of expressed TCRB transcripts (all of the isolated RNA was reverse transcribed). Sequencing used immunoSEQ multiplex PCR; TCRdb keeps in-frame clones, though not all of them. The repertoire consists of around 140,000 clones, with about 10% occurring once and the leading ten covering around 0.7%. Study-wide findings and caveats: TCRB CDR3 length was moderately but significantly reduced in all four CD4+ subsets of Type 1 diabetes patients. Within the patient group, naive, central memory and Treg TCRB repertoires appeared more similar to each other than within healthy donors.

The sample taken for sequencing was central memory CD4+ T cells from blood. The J gene is TRBJ2-3, the V gene TRBV13; possibly TRBD2 for D (6 bases). This TCR was sampled from a man aged 30-40 years with type 1 diabetes. CDR3 nucleotides: TGTGCCAGCAGCATTCCGGGAGCAGATACGCAGTATTTT. Translating gives CASSIPGADTQYF.